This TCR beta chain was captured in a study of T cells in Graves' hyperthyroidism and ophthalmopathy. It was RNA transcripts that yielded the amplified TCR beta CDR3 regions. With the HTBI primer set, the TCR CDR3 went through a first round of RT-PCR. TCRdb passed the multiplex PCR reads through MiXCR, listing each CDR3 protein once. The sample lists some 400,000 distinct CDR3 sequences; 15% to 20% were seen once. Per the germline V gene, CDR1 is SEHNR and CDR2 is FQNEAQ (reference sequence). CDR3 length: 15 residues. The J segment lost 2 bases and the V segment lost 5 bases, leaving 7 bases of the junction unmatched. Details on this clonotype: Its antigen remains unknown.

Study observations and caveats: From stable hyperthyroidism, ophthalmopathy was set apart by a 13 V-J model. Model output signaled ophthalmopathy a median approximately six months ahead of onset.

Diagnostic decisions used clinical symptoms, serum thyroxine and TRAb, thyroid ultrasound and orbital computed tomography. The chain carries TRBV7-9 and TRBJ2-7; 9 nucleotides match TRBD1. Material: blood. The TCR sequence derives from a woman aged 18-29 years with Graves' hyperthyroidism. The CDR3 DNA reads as TGTGCCAGCAGCCTTTTGTGGACAGGGGCCTACGAGCAGTACTTC. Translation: CASSLLWTGAYEQYF.